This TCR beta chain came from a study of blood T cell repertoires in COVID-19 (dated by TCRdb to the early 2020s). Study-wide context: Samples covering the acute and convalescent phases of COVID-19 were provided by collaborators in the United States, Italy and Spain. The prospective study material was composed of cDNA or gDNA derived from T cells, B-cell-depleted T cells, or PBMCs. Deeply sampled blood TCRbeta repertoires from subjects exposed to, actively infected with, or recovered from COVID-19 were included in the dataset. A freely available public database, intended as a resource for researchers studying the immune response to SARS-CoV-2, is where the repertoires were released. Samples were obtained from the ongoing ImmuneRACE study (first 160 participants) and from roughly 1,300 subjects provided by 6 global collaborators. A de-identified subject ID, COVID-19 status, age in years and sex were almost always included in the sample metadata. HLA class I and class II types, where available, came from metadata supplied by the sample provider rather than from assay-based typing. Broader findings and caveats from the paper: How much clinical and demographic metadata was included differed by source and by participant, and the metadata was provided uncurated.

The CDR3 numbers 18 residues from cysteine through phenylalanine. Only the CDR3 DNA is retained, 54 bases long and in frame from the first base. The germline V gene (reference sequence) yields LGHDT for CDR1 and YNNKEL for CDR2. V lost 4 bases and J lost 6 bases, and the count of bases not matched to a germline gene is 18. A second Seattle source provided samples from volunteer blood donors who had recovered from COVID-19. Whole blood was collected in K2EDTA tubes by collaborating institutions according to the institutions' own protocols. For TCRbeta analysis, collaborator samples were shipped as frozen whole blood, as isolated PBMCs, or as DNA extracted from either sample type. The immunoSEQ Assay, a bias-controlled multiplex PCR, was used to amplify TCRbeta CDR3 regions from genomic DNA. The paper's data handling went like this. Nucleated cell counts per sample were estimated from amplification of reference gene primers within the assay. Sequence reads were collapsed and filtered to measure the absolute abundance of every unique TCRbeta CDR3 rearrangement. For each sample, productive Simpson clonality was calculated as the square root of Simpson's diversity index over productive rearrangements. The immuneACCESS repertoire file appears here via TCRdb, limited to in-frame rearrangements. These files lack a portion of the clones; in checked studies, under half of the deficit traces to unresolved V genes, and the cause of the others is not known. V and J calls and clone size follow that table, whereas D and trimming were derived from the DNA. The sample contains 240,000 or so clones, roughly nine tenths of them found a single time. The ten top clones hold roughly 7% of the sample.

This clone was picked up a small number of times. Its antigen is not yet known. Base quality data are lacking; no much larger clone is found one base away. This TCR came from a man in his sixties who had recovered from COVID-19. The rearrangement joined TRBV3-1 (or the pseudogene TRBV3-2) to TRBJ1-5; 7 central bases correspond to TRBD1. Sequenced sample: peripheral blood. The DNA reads TGTGCCAGCAGCCGCGAGTCGACAGGGCCCAGGTTAGTTCAGCCCCAGCATTTT. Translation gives CASSRESTGPRLVQPQHF.